Each of the 28 T cell receptor beta chains below was sequenced from the same sample in a study of T cell clones after liver transplantation. The protocol was immunoSEQ multiplex PCR, while the TCRdb copy is restricted to in-frame clones and leaves out a portion. The top ten hold 0.8% to 0.9% of the sample, which has more than 95,000 clones, 90% seen once. The material sequenced was CD4+ T cells from blood, taken 12 months after liver transplant. These receptors came from a human patient who received a liver transplant. Some T cells may have originated in the graft donor.

The chain uses TRBV29-1 and TRBJ1-1, with 7 bases fitting TRBD1. Germline-derived CDR1 and CDR2 are SQVTM and ANQGSEA. V lost 7 bases, J lost 7 bases, and 6 bases stayed unmatched. The CDR3 is 11 amino acids. CDR3 sequence (DNA): TGCAGCGCCCTGGGACAGCTTGAAGCTTTCTTT. It codes for CSALGQLEAFF.

This clone has only one observation. V usage is TRBV30 and J usage is TRBJ1-6; 7 positions agree with TRBD1. Trimming cost V 5 bases and J 5 bases; bases outside gene matches: 6. Germline loops: CDR1 GTSNPN, CDR2 SVGIG (reference sequence). This CDR3 contains 14 residues. CDR3 bases: TGTGCCTGGCAGGAGGGGACAGATAATTCACCCCTCCACTTT. Translated, it gives CAWQEGTDNSPLHF.

The CDR3 coding sequence is TGTGCCAGCAGCGTAGACCCAGAAGAGACCCAGTACTTC. Protein sequence: CASSVDPEETQYF. V usage is TRBV9 and J usage is TRBJ2-5; D not certain. Germline CDR1 SGDLS, CDR2 YYNGEE. This CDR3 region has 13 residues. Trimming took off 0 bases at V and 3 bases at J, with 6 bases between the two ends. Using reference TRBV9 and TRBJ2-5 for the parts outside the CDR3, the full variable domain is DSGVTQTPKHLITATGQRVTLRCSPRSGDLSVYWYQQSLDQGLQFLIQYYNGEERAKGNILERFSAQQFPDLHSELNLSSLELGDSALYFCASSVDPEETQYFGPGTRLLVL.

This sequence joins TRBV5-8 and TRBJ1-5; no reliable D call. This CDR3 is built from 15 residues. The germline V gene encodes CDR1 SGHTS and CDR2 YDEGEE. Trimming stripped 2 bases from V and 1 base from J, with 10 bases between. As DNA, the CDR3 is TGTGCCAGCAGCTTTAGAGGGCTGAGCAATCAGCCCCAGCATTTT. It yields the protein CASSFRGLSNQPQHF.

In this sample, this clone turned up once. This chain uses TRBV7-8 with TRBJ2-7, with 10 bases matching TRBD2. The V segment lost 9 bases and the J segment 0 bases; nucleotides outside the gene matches: 5. Germline values: CDR1 SGHVS, CDR2 FQNEAQ. This CDR3 comprises 14 residues. The CDR3 here is CASGAGGSSYEQYF. The CDR3 DNA reads as TGTGCCAGTGGAGCGGGAGGGAGCTCCTACGAGCAGTACTTC.

The table lists this clone with a count of one. The V call is TRBV7-9, the J call TRBJ1-1, with D tentatively TRBD1 (6 bases). V was shortened by 5 bases and J by 4 bases, with 14 bases between the two germline ends. This CDR3 region has 14 residues. The germline V gene encodes CDR1 SEHNR and CDR2 FQNEAQ (reference sequence). CDR3 amino acids: CASSQGMFGTEAFF. As DNA, the CDR3 is TGTGCCAGCAGCCAGGGGATGTTCGGCACTGAAGCTTTCTTT.

V is TRBV7-2 and J is TRBJ2-3; D is perhaps TRBD1 or TRBD2 (6 bases each). Germline V lookup: CDR1 SGHTA, CDR2 FQGNSA. The CDR3 is made up of 14 amino acids. Trimming stripped 5 bases from V and 6 bases from J, with 15 bases between. CDR3 nucleotides: TGTGCCAGCAGCATCCCTTCGGGGGCCGATACGCAGTATTTT. Amino acids: CASSIPSGADTQYF.

The chain recombines TRBV19 with TRBJ2-7; 9 nucleotides align to TRBD1. Germline V CDR1 and CDR2: LNHDA, SQIVND (reference sequence). The V gene end was trimmed by 5 bases and the J gene end by 3 bases; junction bases not matched to a gene: 14. There are 17 residues in the CDR3. CDR3 bases: TGTGCCAGTAGTCTAAAATCCGGACAGGGGTATAACTACGAGCAGTACTTC. Protein sequence: CASSLKSGQGYNYEQYF.

The rearrangement joins TRBV6-6 to TRBJ1-2; 7 bases match TRBD1. Germline trimming cut 0 bases from V and 3 bases from J; bases unmatched to any gene: 1. Per the germline V gene, CDR1 is MNHNY and CDR2 is SVGAGI (reference sequence). The CDR3 is made up of 14 amino acids. The CDR3 here is CASSYSTGYYGYTF. Written as DNA, the CDR3 is TGTGCCAGCAGTTACTCGACAGGGTACTATGGCTACACCTTC.

This clone has a single count. The chain has TRBV25-1 and TRBJ2-5; 7 bases map to TRBD2. The closer fit of TRBJ2-7 to the DNA end suggests the J call may be wrong. The CDR3 contains 17 residues. Germline loops: CDR1 MGHDK, CDR2 SYGVNS. In DNA form, the CDR3 reads TGTGCCAGCAGTGTTATAAGGGCGGGGACTACCTCCTACGAGCAGTACTTC. Translated, it gives CASSVIRAGTTSYEQYF.

V gene TRBV11-3 combines with J gene TRBJ2-1, with 9 bases that match TRBD2. Looked up from germline, CDR1 is SGHNT and CDR2 is YENEEA. The trim removed 2 bases at V and 7 bases at J, leaving 6 bases unmatched. The CDR3 length is 15 residues. Here the CDR3 reads CASSLPPSGINEQFF. The DNA for the CDR3 is TGTGCCAGCAGCTTACCGCCTAGCGGGATTAATGAGCAGTTCTTC.

V and J are TRBV5-1 and TRBJ1-2; D unclear. Germline CDR1 and CDR2: SGHRS and YFSETQ. The CDR3 runs 14 residues. V dropped 0 bases and J dropped 2 bases, with 8 bases sitting between them. The CDR3 loop is CASSLGAENYGYTF. Here the CDR3 DNA reads TGCGCCAGCAGCTTGGGGGCGGAAAACTATGGCTACACCTTC.

The chain employs TRBV6-5 and TRBJ2-7, with D possibly TRBD1 on 6 matching bases. CDR3 length equals 13 residues. The germline V gene encodes CDR1 MNHEY and CDR2 SVGAGI. The V gene lost 4 bases and the J gene lost 1 base, with 8 bases spanning the gap. In nucleotides, the CDR3 is TGTGCCAGCAGTTTCGACAGGTCCTACGAGCAGTACTTC. Residues: CASSFDRSYEQYF.

The V gene is TRBV2, the J gene TRBJ2-1, with D perhaps matching TRBD2 (7 bases). Between the trimmed V and J ends, which lost 6 bases and 10 bases, there was a span of 19 bases. Germline lookup yields CDR1 SNHLY and CDR2 FYNNEI. CDR3 length: 14 amino acids. The CDR3 reads CASRGGLSLREQFF. CDR3 sequence (DNA): TGTGCCAGCAGGGGGGGGCTTTCACTCCGGGAGCAGTTCTTC.

This clone occurred once. This chain links TRBV9 with TRBJ2-3, with 11 positions matching TRBD2. CDR1 and CDR2 (germline): SGDLS, YYNGEE. CDR3 length: 17 amino acids. Trimming took 3 bases from V and 1 from J; bases not matched to a gene: 7. The CDR3 DNA reads TGTGCCAGCAGCGCAACTAGCGGGAGTAGCGGCACAGATACGCAGTATTTT. This gives the protein CASSATSGSSGTDTQYF.

The CDR3 loop is CASSLFIVDGYTF. The CDR3 DNA sequence: TGTGCCAGCAGCTTATTCATTGTAGATGGCTACACCTTC. V usage is TRBV7-9 and J usage is TRBJ1-2; unclear D gene. The germline V gene has CDR1 SEHNR and CDR2 FQNEAQ (reference sequence). CDR3 length: 13 amino acids. V was trimmed by 2 bases and J by 6 bases, leaving 10 bases between them.

This chain joins TRBV21-1 and TRBJ2-5; no DNA check was done on the table's D call, TRBD1. TRBV21-1 is a pseudogene. The CDR3 consists of 15 residues. The CDR3 spells CASSKPDREQETQYF. In DNA, the CDR3 is TGTGCCAGCAGCAAACCGGACAGGGAACAAGAGACCCAGTACTTC.

This clone occurred once. The rearrangement uses TRBV7-8 and TRBJ1-2, with no clear D. CDR1 SGHVS and CDR2 FQNEAQ come from the germline V gene. The V gene lost 5 bases and the J gene lost 1 base, with 11 bases spanning the gap. The CDR3 has 14 residues. CDR3 DNA sequence: TGTGCCAGCAGCCGCACCAACTATAACTATGGCTACACCTTC. Amino acids: CASSRTNYNYGYTF.

J is TRBJ2-1 and V is TRBV4-2; D is undetermined. The CDR3 has 15 amino acids. V was clipped by 4 bases and J by 6 bases, with 16 bases between them. CDR1 and CDR2 from the germline V gene are LGHNA and YNFKEQ. The CDR3 DNA is TGTGCCAGCAGCCCCACGGTAGGGAAAAGCAATGAGCAGTTCTTC. It specifies CASSPTVGKSNEQFF.

The chain combines TRBV7-2 with TRBJ2-7; TRBD1 agrees at 9 bases. Germline V gene sequence: CDR1 SGHTA, CDR2 FQGNSA. The trim removed 4 bases at V and 7 bases at J, leaving 8 bases unmatched. The CDR3 extends over 14 amino acids. The CDR3 DNA sequence: TGTGCCAGCAGCTCCTCCCCCGGGACAGGGGAGCAGTACTTC. Translated: CASSSSPGTGEQYF.

V gene TRBV18 combines with J gene TRBJ2-3, with 8 positions matching TRBD2. After removal of 6 bases from V and 4 bases from J, the junction contained 12 bases not matched to a gene. In germline, CDR1 is KGHSH, CDR2 LQKENI. The length of the CDR3 is 16 residues. The DNA of the CDR3 is TGTGCCAGCTCCACGGCCCAGCGGGAGTCGGCAGATACGCAGTATTTT. This translates into CASSTAQRESADTQYF.

This chain uses TRBV9 with TRBJ2-1; D might be TRBD2 (6 bases). The CDR3 is 14 amino acids. Trimming cost V 3 bases and J 5 bases, with 12 bases left between them. Germline-derived CDR1 and CDR2 are SGDLS and YYNGEE. CDR3 region: CASSGRGLDNEQFF. In DNA, the CDR3 is TGTGCCAGCAGCGGTAGGGGACTTGACAATGAGCAGTTCTTC.

CDR3 in amino acids: CASSNRQGGTGELFF. The CDR3 DNA follows: TGTGCCAGCAGTAACAGACAGGGAGGAACCGGGGAGCTGTTTTTT. The V call is TRBV28, the J call TRBJ2-2, with a possible D match to TRBD1 (7 bases). V was clipped by 5 bases and J by 5 bases, with 15 bases between them. Per germline, CDR1 MDHEN and CDR2 SYDVKM. CDR3 size: 15 residues.

The J gene is TRBJ2-3, the V gene TRBV5-6; 9 bases agree with TRBD2. The V and J ends lost 2 bases and 1 base, in that order; junction bases with no gene match: 2. Germline lookup yields CDR1 SGHDT and CDR2 YYEEEE. The CDR3 length is 15 residues. This CDR3 is CASSLVAGGTDTQYF. The CDR3 DNA follows: TGTGCCAGCAGCTTAGTAGCGGGAGGCACAGATACGCAGTATTTT.

The genes are TRBV19 and TRBJ1-3, with TRBD1 as a possible D gene (6 bases). The CDR3 length is 14 residues. Germline V gene data show CDR1 as LNHDA and CDR2 as SQIVND (reference sequence). Trimming took off 7 bases at V and 5 bases at J, with 15 bases between the two ends. The CDR3 nucleotides are TGTGCCAGTATCAATAGGGGGGATAGAAACACCATATATTTT. As protein: CASINRGDRNTIYF.

The chain links TRBV29-1 to TRBJ2-7; either TRBD1 or TRBD2 may fit D (5 bases each). The V and J ends lost 3 bases and 7 bases respectively, with 19 bases between them. Germline CDR1 reads SQVTM; CDR2 reads ANQGSEA. This CDR3 has 14 amino acids. The CDR3 protein is CSVDQSGTLGEQYF. In nucleotides, the CDR3 is TGCAGCGTTGATCAATCCGGGACCCTAGGAGAGCAGTACTTC.

The chain uses TRBV10-2 and TRBJ1-2, with unresolved D. Germline CDR1 is WSHSY and CDR2 is SAAADI. The CDR3 runs 12 residues. Trimming pared 8 bases from V and 0 bases from J, leaving 7 bases between. The CDR3 protein is CASQGPNYGYTF. The CDR3 DNA is TGCGCCAGCCAAGGCCCTAACTATGGCTACACCTTC.

The chain carries TRBV5-1 and TRBJ2-2, with D perhaps assigned TRBD1 or TRBD2 (5 bases each). Germline values: CDR1 SGHRS, CDR2 YFSETQ. Trimming left V 2 bases short and J 0 bases short, with 8 bases between. This CDR3 contains 15 residues. The CDR3 here is CASSFQGANTGELFF. As DNA, the CDR3 is TGCGCCAGCAGCTTTCAGGGAGCGAACACCGGGGAGCTGTTTTTT.